A selection of T cell receptor beta chains follows, all from one sample in a study of blood T cell repertoires in COVID-19. The table came from immunoSEQ multiplex PCR; TCRdb's copy has only in-frame clones and leaves some out. This sample has approximately 210,000 clones, with approximately 90% found just once. Source material: peripheral blood. Receptors were obtained from a human donor in a cohort sampled during active COVID-19. The CDR3 runs from the conserved cysteine through the conserved F or W.

J gene	V gene	CDR3 protein
TRBJ2-7	TRBV7-9	CASSLGSGLQGYEQYF
TRBJ2-1	TRBV7-2	CASSFNPGSFSEQFF
TRBJ2-7	TRBV5-1	CASSLSAYEQYF
TRBJ2-7	TRBV5-6	CASSFFRLGQGPLKGYF
TRBJ2-1	TRBV7-6	CASTYSALAGVGEQFF
TRBJ1-1	TRBV6-6	CASSYSRRPDTEAFF
TRBJ1-3	TRBV19	CASSITPGSGNTIYF
TRBJ2-3	TRBV3-1/TRBV3-2	CASSQSWTGITDTQYF
TRBJ2-2	TRBV5-1	CASSLVGQSGTGELFF
TRBJ2-1	TRBV11-3	CASSLSYYNEQFF
TRBJ1-2	TRBV5-4	CASRAGEIYGYTF
TRBJ2-7	TRBV9	CASSPQEGRTTYEQYF
TRBJ2-3	TRBV10-1	CASSELGTGLTDTQYF
TRBJ2-7	TRBV28	CASSLGTGPLYEQYF
TRBJ1-2	TRBV5-4	CASARSRENYGYTF
TRBJ1-1	TRBV29-1	CSVEVWKGGEPNTEAFF
TRBJ2-1	TRBV18	CASSPSPGLLSSYNEQFF
TRBJ1-3	TRBV6-2/TRBV6-3	CASSSRQNLYSGNTIYF
TRBJ2-1	TRBV10-1	CASSASGSTGYNEQFF
TRBJ2-2	TRBV27	CASSSLYGELFF
TRBJ2-7	TRBV5-4	CASSPRTGGHEQYF
TRBJ2-5	TRBV5-1	CASSSLAGGQETQYF
TRBJ2-5	TRBV7-9	CASSLAQGQRETQYF
TRBJ2-1	TRBV3-1/TRBV3-2	CASSQRGSEGNEQFF
TRBJ2-7	TRBV7-7	CASSFLYRGRNEQYF
TRBJ2-3	TRBV10-1	CASSSGGASDTQYF
TRBJ1-5	TRBV19	CASTKTGDSNQPQHF